A single sample gave rise to the 5 T cell receptor beta chains below, sequenced in a study of T cell changes during pregnancy in multiple sclerosis. Sequenced by immunoSEQ multiplex PCR; TCRdb stores in-frame clones only, minus some. The sample holds around 80,000 clones; about 91% are singletons and the top ten take about 1.5%. Sequencing was performed on peripheral blood, taken before pregnancy. The receptor source for this set is a female donor with multiple sclerosis, enrolled in a pregnancy study.

The chain is built from TRBV10-2 and TRBJ2-2; D might be TRBD1 (6 bases). Germline CDR1 is WSHSY and CDR2 is SAAADI. The CDR3 sequence is 14 residues long. The V end lost 4 bases, the J end lost 3 bases, and 9 bases lay between the germline ends. The DNA of the CDR3 is TGCGCCAGCAGTGGGACAGTCTACACCGGGGAGCTGTTTTTT. Its protein product is CASSGTVYTGELFF.

This chain links TRBV25-1 with TRBJ2-7, with no clear D. Germline V gene sequence: CDR1 MGHDK, CDR2 SYGVNS. The V gene lost 3 bases and the J gene lost 4 bases, with 16 bases spanning the gap. This CDR3 has 15 residues. In nucleotides, the CDR3 is TGTGCCAGCAGTGAGGCGCAGGCTACTTGGTACGAGCAGTACTTC. This gives the protein CASSEAQATWYEQYF.

V gene TRBV6-7 combines with J gene TRBJ2-1, with TRBD2 matching 13 bases. TRBV6-7 is noted as an ORF with a role that remains uncertain. The CDR3 is 15 amino acids. V gave up 5 bases and J gave up 8 bases; unmatched junction bases: 6. CDR3 in amino acids: CASSRGTSGDDEQFF. The CDR3 nucleotides are TGTGCCAGCAGTCGTGGGACTAGCGGGGACGATGAGCAGTTCTTC.

The CDR3 bases are TGTGCCAGCAGCCAAGGGGCGACTAGCGGTGGCCGTGAGCAGTTCTTC. The encoded protein is CASSQGATSGGREQFF. V and J are TRBV11-1 and TRBJ2-1; 9 bases are a match to TRBD2. Germline V gives CDR1 SGHAT, CDR2 FQDESV (reference sequence). The CDR3 length is 16 residues. J was trimmed by 9 bases and V by 5 bases; bases with no gene match: 14.

This chain connects TRBV29-1 to TRBJ2-7; D not resolved. The CDR3 loop spans 12 amino acids. Germline loops: CDR1 SQVTM, CDR2 ANQGSEA. V lost 6 bases, J lost 2 bases, and 11 bases lay in between. CDR3 amino acids: CSVTDGTYEQYF. CDR3 sequence (DNA): TGCAGCGTAACAGACGGAACCTACGAGCAGTACTTC.